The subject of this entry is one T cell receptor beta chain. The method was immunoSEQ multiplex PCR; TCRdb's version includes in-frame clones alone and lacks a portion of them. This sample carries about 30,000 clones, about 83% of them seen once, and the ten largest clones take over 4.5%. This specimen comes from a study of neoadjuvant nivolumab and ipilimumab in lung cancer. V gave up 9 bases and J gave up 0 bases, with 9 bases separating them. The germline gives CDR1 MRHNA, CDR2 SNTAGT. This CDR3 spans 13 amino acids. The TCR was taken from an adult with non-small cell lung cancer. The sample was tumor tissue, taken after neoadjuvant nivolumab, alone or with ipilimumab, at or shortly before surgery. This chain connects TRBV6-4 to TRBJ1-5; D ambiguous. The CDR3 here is CARPPHSNQPQHF. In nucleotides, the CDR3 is TGTGCCAGGCCACCTCATAGCAATCAGCCCCAGCATTTT.